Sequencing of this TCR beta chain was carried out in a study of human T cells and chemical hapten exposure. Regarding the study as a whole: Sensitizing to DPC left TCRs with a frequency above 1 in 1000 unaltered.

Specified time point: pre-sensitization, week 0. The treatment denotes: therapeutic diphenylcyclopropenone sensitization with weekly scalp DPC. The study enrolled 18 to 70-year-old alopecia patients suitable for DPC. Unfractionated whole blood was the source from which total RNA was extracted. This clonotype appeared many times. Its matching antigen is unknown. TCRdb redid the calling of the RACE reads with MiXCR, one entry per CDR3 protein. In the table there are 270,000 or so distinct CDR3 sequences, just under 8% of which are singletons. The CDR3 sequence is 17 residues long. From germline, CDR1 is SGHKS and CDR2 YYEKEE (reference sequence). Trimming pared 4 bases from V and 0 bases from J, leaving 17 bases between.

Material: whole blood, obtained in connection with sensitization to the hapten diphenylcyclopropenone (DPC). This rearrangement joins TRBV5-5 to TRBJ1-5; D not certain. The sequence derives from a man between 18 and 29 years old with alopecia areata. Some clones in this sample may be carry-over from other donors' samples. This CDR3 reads CASSPSPTAYSNQPQHF. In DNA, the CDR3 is TGTGCCAGCAGCCCATCACCGACGGCATATAGCAATCAGCCCCAGCATTTT.